This T cell receptor (beta chain) appears in the sequencing data of a study of response to subunit inactivated influenza vaccine. TCRdb itself ran the RT-PCR reads through MiXCR, one entry per CDR3 protein. This table holds about 500,000 distinct CDR3 sequences, approximately 12% found once. V lost 0 bases and J 5 bases, leaving 11 bases between the germline ends. This CDR3 region has 14 residues. Germline CDR1 reads SGHRS; CDR2 reads YFSETQ. The sample holds a few counts of this clonotype. This sample comprised PBMCs from blood, obtained about 40 days after vaccination. The chain uses TRBV5-1 and TRBJ2-5; perhaps TRBD1 as D (5 bases). This receptor was obtained from a man aged 50 to 60 who received an inactivated influenza vaccine. The CDR3, as DNA: TGCGCCAGCAGCTTGGACAGGCCCAGGGAGACCCAGTACTTC. It codes for CASSLDRPRETQYF.